This TCR beta chain was sequenced for a study of human T cells and chemical hapten exposure. Whole-study findings and limits: Alopecia in the donors means their immune response may deviate from healthy people's. Expanded TCRs showed more large CDR3 clusters than pre-sensitization or healthy control sets.

After removal of 3 bases from V and 3 bases from J, the junction contained 1 base not matched to a gene. Germline lookup yields CDR1 KGHSH and CDR2 LQKENI. The CDR3 is made up of 14 amino acids. This clonotype appeared once. Its antigen is unidentified. TCRdb fed the RACE reads into MiXCR, producing one record per CDR3 protein. The data show more than 80,000 distinct CDR3 sequences, 10% to 12% seen once. Time point reported: pre-sensitization, week 0. The treatment: therapeutic diphenylcyclopropenone sensitization with weekly scalp DPC. Each patch test followed a blood draw. Unseparated into fractions, whole blood served as the source from which total RNA was extracted.

The source is a woman in her sixties with alopecia areata. Some clones in this sample may be carry-over from other donors' samples. Sequenced here: whole blood, sampled in connection with sensitization to the hapten diphenylcyclopropenone (DPC). This chain links TRBV18 with TRBJ2-5, with TRBD2 matching 10 bases. CDR3 residues: CASSPLAGEETQYF. Written as DNA, the CDR3 is TGTGCCAGCTCACCGCTAGCGGGGGAAGAGACCCAGTACTTC.